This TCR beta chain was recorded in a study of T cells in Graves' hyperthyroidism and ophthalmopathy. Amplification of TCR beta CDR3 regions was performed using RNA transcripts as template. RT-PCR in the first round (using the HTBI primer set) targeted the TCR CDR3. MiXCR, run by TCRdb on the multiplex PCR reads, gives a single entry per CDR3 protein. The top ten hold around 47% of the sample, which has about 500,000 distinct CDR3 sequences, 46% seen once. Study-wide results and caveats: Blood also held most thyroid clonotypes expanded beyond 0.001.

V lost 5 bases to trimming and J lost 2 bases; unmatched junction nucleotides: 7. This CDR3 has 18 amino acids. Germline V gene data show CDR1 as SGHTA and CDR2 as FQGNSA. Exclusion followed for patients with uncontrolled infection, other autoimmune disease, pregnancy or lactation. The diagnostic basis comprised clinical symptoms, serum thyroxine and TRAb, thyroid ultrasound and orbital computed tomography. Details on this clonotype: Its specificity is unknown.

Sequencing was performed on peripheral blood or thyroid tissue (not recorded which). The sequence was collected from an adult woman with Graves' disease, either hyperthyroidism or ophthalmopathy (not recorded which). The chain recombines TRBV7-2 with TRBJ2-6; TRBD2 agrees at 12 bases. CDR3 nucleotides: TGTGCCAGCAGCCGCGGACTAGCGGGAAAGGCTGGGGCCAACGTCCTGACTTTC. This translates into CASSRGLAGKAGANVLTF.